These 13 T cell receptor beta chains were sequenced from one sample in a study of T cells after yellow fever vaccination. MiXCR was run by TCRdb on the 5' RACE reads, yielding one entry per CDR3 protein. The table lists a few hundred thousand distinct CDR3 sequences, less than 20% of them singletons. The sample in question was PBMCs, obtained 4 to 5 days after the first yellow fever vaccination. These receptors were collected from a man between 18 and 29 years old who received the YFV17D yellow fever vaccine.

V and J are TRBV14 and TRBJ2-1; 7 bases are a match to TRBD1. Germline lookup yields CDR1 SGHDN and CDR2 FVKESK. Germline trimming cut 3 bases from V and 2 bases from J; bases unmatched to any gene: 4. This CDR3 region has 15 residues. CDR3 region: CASSHHRGTYNEQFF. The CDR3 DNA follows: TGTGCCAGCAGCCACCACAGGGGAACCTACAATGAGCAGTTCTTC.

This clonotype has only a few counts. This chain joins TRBV7-9 and TRBJ2-7; weak D call: TRBD1 (5 bases). This CDR3 has 15 residues. Germline CDR1 is SEHNR and CDR2 is FQNEAQ (reference sequence). Trimming removed 3 bases from V and 3 bases from J, with 15 bases in between. CDR3 in DNA: TGTGCCAGCAGCTTCTCCGGCAGGGTTATCTACGAGCAGTACTTC. As protein: CASSFSGRVIYEQYF.

This clonotype was counted ten times or more. The chain combines TRBV12-3 or TRBV12-4 with TRBJ2-5; D is ambiguous. Trimming removed 6 bases from V and 4 bases from J, with 6 bases in between. The length of the CDR3 is 11 residues. CDR3 coding DNA: TGTGCCAGCAGCTTAAGAGAGACCCAGTACTTC. This codes for CASSLRETQYF.

This clonotype was detected only a few times. The chain's CDR3 is CSASRGASNQPQHF. The CDR3 DNA follows: TGCAGTGCTTCCCGGGGGGCAAGCAATCAGCCCCAGCATTTT. This chain connects TRBV20-1 to TRBJ1-5; TRBD1 might be the D (6 bases). Trimming took off 5 bases at V and 1 base at J, with 12 bases between the two ends. Germline values: CDR1 DFQATT, CDR2 SNEGSKA (reference sequence). There are 14 residues in the CDR3.

This chain uses TRBV19 with TRBJ2-7; 9 nucleotides agree with TRBD1. The CDR3 has 14 residues. CDR1 is LNHDA and CDR2 is SQIVND in the germline V gene (reference sequence). V gave up 9 bases and J gave up 2 bases; unmatched junction bases: 8. The CDR3 sequence: CASRPRDRAYEQYF. The CDR3 DNA sequence: TGTGCCAGCCGACCCCGGGACAGGGCCTACGAGCAGTACTTC.

The chain has TRBV5-5 and TRBJ2-3, with D unresolved. This CDR3 spans 14 amino acids. The V gene lost 0 bases and the J gene lost 5 bases, with 10 bases spanning the gap. CDR1 is SGHKS and CDR2 is YYEKEE in the germline V gene (reference sequence). DNA for the CDR3: TGTGCCAGCAGCTTGGCGCTCACAAAAGATACGCAGTATTTT. Its protein product is CASSLALTKDTQYF.

This clonotype has a count of ten or more. This chain uses TRBV6-5 with TRBJ1-1, with D possibly being TRBD1 (5 bases). Germline V gene sequence: CDR1 MNHEY, CDR2 SVGAGI. The CDR3 is 15 amino acids. V shed 0 bases and J shed 1 base, with 9 bases lying between them. The CDR3 DNA reads TGTGCCAGCAGTTACTCGGGACTGTGGAACACTGAAGCTTTCTTT. Protein sequence: CASSYSGLWNTEAFF.

This clonotype was detected a few times. The chain recombines TRBV4-1 with TRBJ2-3, with D unresolved. Germline V gene sequence: CDR1 MGHRA, CDR2 YSYEKL. V was trimmed by 4 bases and J by 1 base, leaving 9 bases between them. This CDR3 spans 14 amino acids. This chain's CDR3 is CASSPGVGTDTQYF. CDR3 DNA sequence: TGCGCCAGCAGCCCCGGCGTAGGCACAGATACGCAGTATTTT.

The chain uses TRBV4-2 and TRBJ2-1, with a tentative D call TRBD1 (5 bases). Germline CDR1 is LGHNA and CDR2 is YNFKEQ. With 1 base removed from V and 9 bases from J, the gap between germline ends came to 19 bases. CDR3 length: 16 residues. The CDR3 here is CASSQVVWGGRGEQFF. CDR3 nucleotides: TGTGCCAGCAGCCAAGTAGTTTGGGGCGGTCGTGGTGAGCAGTTCTTC.

Only a few counts were recorded for this clonotype. V usage is TRBV4-2 and J usage is TRBJ2-7, with D possibly matching TRBD1 (6 bases). The V and J ends lost 1 base and 0 bases respectively, with 10 bases between them. CDR3 length equals 15 residues. CDR1 is LGHNA and CDR2 is YNFKEQ in the germline V gene. CDR3 loop: CASSQGGQGSYEQYF. CDR3 DNA sequence: TGTGCCAGCAGCCAAGGGGGGCAGGGCTCCTACGAGCAGTACTTC.

This clonotype was seen more than once but under ten times. The chain uses TRBV4-1 and TRBJ2-7; no clear D gene. Trimming cost V 3 bases and J 6 bases, with 6 bases left between them. The CDR3 covers 11 residues. Germline CDR1 reads MGHRA; CDR2 reads YSYEKL. The CDR3 DNA follows: TGCGCCAGCAGCCAGGGGTCCGAGCAGTACTTC. The encoded protein is CASSQGSEQYF.

V is TRBV5-1 and J is TRBJ2-3; perhaps TRBD2 as D (5 bases). Germline V lookup: CDR1 SGHRS, CDR2 YFSETQ. There are 16 residues in the CDR3. V was pared by 3 bases and J by 0 bases, with 14 bases between. In nucleotides, the CDR3 is TGCGCCAGCAGCTCGGGGTGGCGGGCTAGCACAGATACGCAGTATTTT. Protein: CASSSGWRASTDTQYF.

The chain employs TRBV5-1 and TRBJ2-7; the match to TRBD1 covers 7 bases. Per germline, CDR1 SGHRS and CDR2 YFSETQ. The CDR3 loop spans 15 amino acids. V dropped 5 bases and J dropped 5; count of bases not matched to a gene: 13. The CDR3 reads CASSPTRQGYNEQYF. As DNA, the CDR3 is TGCGCCAGCAGTCCCACACGACAGGGCTACAACGAGCAGTACTTC.